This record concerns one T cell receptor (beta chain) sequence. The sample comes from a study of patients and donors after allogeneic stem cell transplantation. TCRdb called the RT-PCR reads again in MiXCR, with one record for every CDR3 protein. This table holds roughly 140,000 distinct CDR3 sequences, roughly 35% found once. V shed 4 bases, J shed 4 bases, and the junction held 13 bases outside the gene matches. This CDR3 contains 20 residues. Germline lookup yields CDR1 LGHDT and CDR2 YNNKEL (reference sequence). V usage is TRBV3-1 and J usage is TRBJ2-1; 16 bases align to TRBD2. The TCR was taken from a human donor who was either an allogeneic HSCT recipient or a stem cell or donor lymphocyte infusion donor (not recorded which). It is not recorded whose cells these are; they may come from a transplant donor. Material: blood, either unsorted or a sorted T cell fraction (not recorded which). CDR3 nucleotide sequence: TGTGCCAGCAGCCTCCGACCCCCCGGGACTAGCGGGGGGGGGTACAATGAGCAGTTCTTC. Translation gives CASSLRPPGTSGGGYNEQFF.